What follows are 15 T cell receptor beta chains derived from one specimen sequenced in a study of blood T cell repertoires in COVID-19. Assay used: immunoSEQ multiplex PCR; TCRdb lists only in-frame clones, some missing. The data contain hundreds of thousands of clones, roughly 85% of them singletons. The source material was PBMCs or T cells enriched from blood (not recorded which). The origin of the receptors is a woman under 40 who had been exposed to COVID-19.

This chain connects TRBV5-6 to TRBJ1-5; 7 bases align to TRBD1. This CDR3 region has 14 residues. V was pared by 2 bases and J by 4 bases, with 3 bases of the junction left unmatched. Germline lookup yields CDR1 SGHDT and CDR2 YYEEEE. CDR3 nucleotide sequence: TGTGCCAGCAGCTTATCAGGGGGGAATCAGCCCCAGCATTTT. Amino acid sequence: CASSLSGGNQPQHF.

This chain uses TRBV4-3 with TRBJ1-5; D gene uncertain. V was shortened by 3 bases and J by 4 bases, with 10 bases between the two germline ends. The CDR3 runs 14 residues. Germline V gives CDR1 LGHNA, CDR2 YSLEER. The CDR3 bases are TGCGCCAGCAGCCAGTCAAGCTGGAATCAGCCCCAGCATTTT. Encoded protein: CASSQSSWNQPQHF.

The V and J genes are TRBV7-9 and TRBJ1-6; D is possibly TRBD1 (6 bases). Trimming took off 5 bases at V and 7 bases at J, with 18 bases between the two ends. This CDR3 is 16 amino acids long. Per the germline V gene, CDR1 is SEHNR and CDR2 is FQNEAQ (reference sequence). The CDR3 coding sequence is TGTGCCAGCAGCCCTAGGGTAGTCGACAGGAATTCACCCCTCCACTTT. Encoded protein: CASSPRVVDRNSPLHF. The full variable domain, rest sourced from reference TRBV7-9 and TRBJ1-6, is DTGVSQNPRHKITKRGQNVTFRCDPISEHNRLYWYRQTLGQGPEFLTYFQNEAQLEKSRLLSDRFSAERPKGSFSTLEIQRTEQGDSAMYLCASSPRVVDRNSPLHFGNGTRLTVT.

This chain joins TRBV4-3 and TRBJ1-1; D ambiguous. Trimming removed 0 bases at V and 4 bases at J, with 9 bases between. Germline V gene data show CDR1 as LGHNA and CDR2 as YSLEER. This CDR3 is built from 14 residues. In DNA, the CDR3 is TGCGCCAGCAGCCAAGATCGGGAGAGCACTGAAGCTTTCTTT. Translation: CASSQDRESTEAFF.

The chain recombines TRBV24-1 with TRBJ2-1; D is perhaps TRBD2 (6 bases). V was clipped by 5 bases and J by 2 bases, with 12 bases between them. The CDR3 contains 15 residues. CDR1 and CDR2 (germline): KGHDR, SFDVKD. CDR3 DNA: TGTGCCACCAGTGTCCCCGGGGGAGCCTACAATGAGCAGTTCTTC. The encoded protein is CATSVPGGAYNEQFF.

This clone was observed a single time. The chain couples TRBV29-1 to TRBJ2-7; D is possibly TRBD1 (6 bases). Per germline, CDR1 SQVTM and CDR2 ANQGSEA. V was pared by 2 bases and J by 3 bases, with 8 bases between. The CDR3 sequence is 12 residues long. The CDR3 protein is CSVERTDYEQYF. CDR3 in DNA: TGCAGCGTTGAACGGACAGACTACGAGCAGTACTTC.

This clone has a single count. The rearrangement uses TRBV19 and TRBJ2-1, with 7 bases matching TRBD2. V lost 10 bases to trimming and J lost 8 bases; unmatched junction nucleotides: 11. The CDR3 has 13 amino acids. Per the germline V gene, CDR1 is LNHDA and CDR2 is SQIVND (reference sequence). In nucleotides, the CDR3 is TGTGCCATCGATGGGGGGGAGACGGATGAGCAGTTCTTC. Protein sequence: CAIDGGETDEQFF.

This chain uses TRBV6-6 with TRBJ1-5; TRBD1 aligns across 8 bases. Looked up from germline, CDR1 is MNHNY and CDR2 is SVGAGI (reference sequence). Unmatched junction bases numbered 9, after V lost 5 bases and J lost 6 bases. The CDR3 covers 15 residues. CDR3 region: CASSQQAGGGQPQHF. CDR3 nucleotides: TGTGCCAGCAGTCAACAGGCAGGGGGCGGTCAGCCCCAGCATTTT.

The V and J genes are TRBV28 and TRBJ1-2; D unclear. Germline CDR1 and CDR2: MDHEN and SYDVKM. The V and J ends lost 3 bases and 5 bases respectively, with 13 bases between them. The CDR3 length is 14 residues. This CDR3 reads CASSFLGQFYGYTF. The CDR3 DNA sequence: TGTGCCAGCAGTTTTCTTGGGCAATTTTATGGCTACACCTTC.

The chain links TRBV7-6 to TRBJ1-2; D is perhaps TRBD1 (6 bases). V was clipped by 6 bases and J by 4 bases, with 15 bases between them. Germline V gives CDR1 SGHVS, CDR2 FNYEAQ. The CDR3 is made up of 14 amino acids. The CDR3 DNA follows: TGTGCCAGCAGTGGCGGCAGGGGCGCCTATGGCTACACCTTC. Translated: CASSGGRGAYGYTF.

V and J are TRBV6-2 or TRBV6-3 and TRBJ2-5; D is undetermined. V was clipped by 0 bases and J by 5 bases, with 13 bases between them. The CDR3 covers 15 residues. The V gene's germline CDR1 is MNHEY and CDR2 SVGEGT. This CDR3 reads CASSYSGSLRETQYF. The CDR3 bases are TGTGCCAGCAGTTACTCCGGATCACTAAGGGAGACCCAGTACTTC.

The CDR3 loop reads CASSLRTGYGNTIYF. The CDR3 coding sequence is TGTGCCAGCAGCCTAAGGACAGGGTATGGAAACACCATATATTTT. The gene calls are TRBV3-1 (or the pseudogene TRBV3-2) and TRBJ1-3; 8 bases are shared with TRBD1. This CDR3 has 15 residues. J was trimmed by 3 bases and V by 4 bases; bases with no gene match: 5. CDR1 and CDR2 from the germline V gene are LGHDT and YNNKEL (reference sequence).

This CDR3 reads CASSQDLLAGALDTQYF. The CDR3 coding sequence is TGCGCCAGCAGCCAAGATCTACTAGCGGGGGCCCTAGATACGCAGTATTTT. The chain couples TRBV4-3 to TRBJ2-3, with TRBD2 identical over 11 bases. Germline trimming cut 0 bases from V and 5 bases from J; bases unmatched to any gene: 7. This CDR3 contains 17 residues. Germline V CDR1 and CDR2: LGHNA, YSLEER.

The chain recombines TRBV3-1 (or the pseudogene TRBV3-2) with TRBJ1-2; D is possibly TRBD1 (5 bases). CDR3 length equals 14 residues. CDR1 is LGHDT, CDR2 YNNKEL, per germline (reference sequence). V was pared by 4 bases and J by 8 bases, with 17 bases between. The CDR3 region is CASSPRGAARGYTF. The CDR3 region has the DNA TGTGCCAGCAGCCCCCGTGGGGCGGCTCGGGGCTACACCTTC.

The chain employs TRBV19 and TRBJ1-1; possibly TRBD1 for D (5 bases). V was clipped by 7 bases and J by 3 bases, with 12 bases between them. CDR3 length: 13 residues. The germline V gene encodes CDR1 LNHDA and CDR2 SQIVND (reference sequence). The CDR3 here is CASIRAGDTEAFF. The CDR3 DNA reads as TGTGCCAGTATAAGGGCGGGGGACACTGAAGCTTTCTTT. Full variable domain (outside the CDR3, taken from reference TRBV19 and TRBJ1-1): DGGITQSPKYLFRKEGQNVTLSCEQNLNHDAMYWYRQDPGQGLRLIYYSQIVNDFQKGDIAEGYSVSREKKESFPLTVTSAQKNPTAFYLCASIRAGDTEAFFGQGTRLTVV.